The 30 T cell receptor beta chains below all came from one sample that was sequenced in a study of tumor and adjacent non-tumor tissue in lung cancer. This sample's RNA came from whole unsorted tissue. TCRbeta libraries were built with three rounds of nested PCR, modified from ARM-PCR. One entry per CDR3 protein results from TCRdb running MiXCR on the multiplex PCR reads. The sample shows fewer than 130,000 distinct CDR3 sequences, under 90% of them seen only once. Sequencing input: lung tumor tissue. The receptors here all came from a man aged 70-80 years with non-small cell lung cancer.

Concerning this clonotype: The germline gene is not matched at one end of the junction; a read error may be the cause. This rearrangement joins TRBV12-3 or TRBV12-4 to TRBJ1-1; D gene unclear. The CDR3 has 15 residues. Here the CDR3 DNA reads TGTACCAGCAGTTACTCCAGAACGGGGAACACTGAAGCTTTCTTT. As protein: CTSSYSRTGNTEAFF.

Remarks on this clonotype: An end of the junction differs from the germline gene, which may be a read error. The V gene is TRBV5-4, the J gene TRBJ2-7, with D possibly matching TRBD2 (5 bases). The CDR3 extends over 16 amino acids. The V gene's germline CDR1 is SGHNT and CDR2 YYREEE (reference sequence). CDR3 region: CPSSLDGTGYPYEQYF. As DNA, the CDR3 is TGTCCCAGCAGTTTGGACGGTACGGGGTATCCGTACGAGCAGTACTTC.

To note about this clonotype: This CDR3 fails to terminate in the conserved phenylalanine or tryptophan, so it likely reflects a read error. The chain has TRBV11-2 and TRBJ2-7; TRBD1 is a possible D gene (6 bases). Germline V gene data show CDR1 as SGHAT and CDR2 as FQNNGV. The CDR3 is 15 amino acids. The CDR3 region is CASSPYPGTTYEQYL. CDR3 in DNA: TGTGCCAGCAGCCCGTACCCCGGGACAACCTATGAGCAGTACCTC.

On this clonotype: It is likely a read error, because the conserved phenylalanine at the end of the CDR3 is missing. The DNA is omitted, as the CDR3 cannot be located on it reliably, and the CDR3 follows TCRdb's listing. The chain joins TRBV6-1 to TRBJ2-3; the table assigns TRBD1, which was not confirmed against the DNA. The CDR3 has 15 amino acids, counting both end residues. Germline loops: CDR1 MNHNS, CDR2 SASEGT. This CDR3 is CTSSTPRGSTDTLYY.

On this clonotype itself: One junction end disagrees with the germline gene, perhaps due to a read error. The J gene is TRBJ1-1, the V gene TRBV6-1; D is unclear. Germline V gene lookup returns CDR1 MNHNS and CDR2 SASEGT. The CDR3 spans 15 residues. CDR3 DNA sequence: TGTGCCAGCAGTGAACGAAGGAACTTGCACATTGAAACTTTCTTT. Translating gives CASSERRNLHIETFF.

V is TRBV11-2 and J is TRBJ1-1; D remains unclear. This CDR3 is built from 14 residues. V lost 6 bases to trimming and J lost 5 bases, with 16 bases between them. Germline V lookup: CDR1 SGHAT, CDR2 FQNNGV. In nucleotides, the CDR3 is TGTGCCAGCAGTCTACACAGTCCTTTGACTGAAGCTTTCTTT. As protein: CASSLHSPLTEAFF.

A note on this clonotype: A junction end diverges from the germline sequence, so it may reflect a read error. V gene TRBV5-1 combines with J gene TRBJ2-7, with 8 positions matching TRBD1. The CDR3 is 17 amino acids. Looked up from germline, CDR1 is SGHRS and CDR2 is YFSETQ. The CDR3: CVSSSPRTGPFSYEQYF. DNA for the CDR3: TGCGTCAGCAGCTCCCCGAGGACAGGGCCTTTCTCCTACGAGCAGTACTTC. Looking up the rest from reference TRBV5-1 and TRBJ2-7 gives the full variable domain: KAGVTQTPRYLIKTRGQQVTLSCSPISGHRSVSWYQQTPGQGLQFLFEYFSETQRNKGNFPGRFSGRQFSNSRSEMNVSTLELGDSALYLCVSSSPRTGPFSYEQYFGPGTRLTVT.

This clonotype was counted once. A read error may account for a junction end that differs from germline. The CDR3 reads CASSLTRGGSLFF. DNA of the CDR3: TGTGCCAGCAGCTTAACGCGGGGGGGGTCCCTGTTCTTC. The gene calls are TRBV11-1 and TRBJ2-5; 9 positions agree with TRBD2. This CDR3 comprises 13 residues. In germline, CDR1 is SGHAT, CDR2 FQDESV (reference sequence). The whole variable domain, remainder taken from reference TRBV11-1 and TRBJ2-5, is EAEVAQSPRYKITEKSQAVAFWCDPISGHATLYWYRQILGQGPELLVQFQDESVVDDSQLPKDRFSAERLKGVDSTLKIQPAELGDSAMYLCASSLTRGGSLFFGPGTRLLVL.

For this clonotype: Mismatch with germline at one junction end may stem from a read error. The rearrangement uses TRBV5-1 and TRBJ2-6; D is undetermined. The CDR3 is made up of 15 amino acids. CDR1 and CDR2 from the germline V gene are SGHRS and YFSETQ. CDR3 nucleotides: TGCGCCAGCAGCTTGGTTTACTCTGGGGTCAACGTCCTGAGTTTC. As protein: CASSLVYSGVNVLSF.

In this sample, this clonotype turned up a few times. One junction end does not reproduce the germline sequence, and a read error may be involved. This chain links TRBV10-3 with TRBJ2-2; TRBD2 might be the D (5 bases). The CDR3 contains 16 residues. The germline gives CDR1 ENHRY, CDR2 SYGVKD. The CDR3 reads CAISEDGGRNAGELFF. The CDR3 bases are TGTGCCATCAGTGAGGATGGCGGAAGGAACGCCGGGGAGTTGTTTTTT.

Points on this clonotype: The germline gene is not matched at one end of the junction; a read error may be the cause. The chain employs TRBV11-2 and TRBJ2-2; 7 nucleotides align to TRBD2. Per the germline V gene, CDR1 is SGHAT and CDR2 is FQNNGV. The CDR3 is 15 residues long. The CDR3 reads CTSSPLAVGTGELFF. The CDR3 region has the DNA TGTACCAGCAGCCCCCTAGCGGTGGGGACTGGGGAGCTGTTTTTT.

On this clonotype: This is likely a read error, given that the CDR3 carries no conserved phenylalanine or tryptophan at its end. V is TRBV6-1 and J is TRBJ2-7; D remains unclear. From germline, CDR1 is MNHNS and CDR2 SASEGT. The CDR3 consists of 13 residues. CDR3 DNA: TGTGTCAGCAGCTTAGGAGAAAGCTACGAGCAGTACATC. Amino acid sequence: CVSSLGESYEQYI.

CDR3 loop: CASSQHPFSGSYEQYF. CDR3 DNA: TGTGCCAGCAGTCAACACCCGTTTAGCGGCTCCTACGAGCAGTACTTC. The rearrangement uses TRBV6-5 and TRBJ2-7, with D tentatively TRBD2 (6 bases). CDR1 and CDR2 (germline): MNHEY, SVGAGI. This CDR3 contains 16 residues. Trimming shortened V by 5 bases and J by 0 bases, and 17 bases separated the two germline ends.

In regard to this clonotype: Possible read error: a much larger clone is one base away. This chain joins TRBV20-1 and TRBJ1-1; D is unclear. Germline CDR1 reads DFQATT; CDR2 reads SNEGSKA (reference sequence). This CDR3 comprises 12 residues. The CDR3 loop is CSARAMVTETFF. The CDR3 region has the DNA TGCAGTGCTAGAGCGATGGTTACTGAAACTTTCTTT.

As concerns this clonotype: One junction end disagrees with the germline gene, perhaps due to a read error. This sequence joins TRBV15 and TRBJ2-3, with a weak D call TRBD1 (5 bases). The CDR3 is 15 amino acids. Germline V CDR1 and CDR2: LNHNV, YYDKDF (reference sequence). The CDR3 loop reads CATGRVDSSTDTQYF. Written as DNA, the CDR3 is TGTGCCACCGGCAGAGTTGACAGCAGCACAGATACGCAATATTTT. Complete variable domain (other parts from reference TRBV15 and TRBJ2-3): DAMVIQNPRYQVTQFGKPVTLSCSQTLNHNVMYWYQQKSSQAPKLLFHYYDKDFNNEADTPDNFQSRRPNTSFCFLDIRSPGLGDTAMYLCATGRVDSSTDTQYFGPGTRLTVL.

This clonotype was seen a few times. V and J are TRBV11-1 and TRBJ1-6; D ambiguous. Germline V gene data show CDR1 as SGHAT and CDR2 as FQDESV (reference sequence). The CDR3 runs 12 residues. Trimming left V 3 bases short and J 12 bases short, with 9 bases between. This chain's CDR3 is CASSLDPLPLHF. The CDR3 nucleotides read TGTGCCAGCAGCTTGGATCCTTTACCCCTCCACTTT.

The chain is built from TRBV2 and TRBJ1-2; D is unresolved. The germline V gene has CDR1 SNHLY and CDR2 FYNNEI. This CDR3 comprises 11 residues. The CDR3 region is CVNQVFYGYTF. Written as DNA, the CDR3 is TGTGTCAACCAAGTCTTCTATGGCTACACCTTC.

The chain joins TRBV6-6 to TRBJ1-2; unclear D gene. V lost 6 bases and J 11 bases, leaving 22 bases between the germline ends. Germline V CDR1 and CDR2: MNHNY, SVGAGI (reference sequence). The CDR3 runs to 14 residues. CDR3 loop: CASRGEGYIGVYTF. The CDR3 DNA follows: TGTGCCAGCAGAGGAGAGGGATACATTGGTGTGTACACCTTC.

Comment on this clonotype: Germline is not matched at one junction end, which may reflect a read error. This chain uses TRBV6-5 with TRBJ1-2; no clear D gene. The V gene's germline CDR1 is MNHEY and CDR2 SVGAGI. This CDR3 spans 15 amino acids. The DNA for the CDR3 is TGTGCAAGCAGTTACCGGGGTGGTCGCAACTATCGCTACACCTTC. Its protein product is CASSYRGGRNYRYTF.

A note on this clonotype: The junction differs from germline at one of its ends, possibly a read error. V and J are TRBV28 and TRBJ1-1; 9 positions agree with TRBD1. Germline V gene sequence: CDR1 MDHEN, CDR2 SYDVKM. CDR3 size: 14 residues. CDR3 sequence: CGSRTGGMNTEAFF. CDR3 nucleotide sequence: TGTGGCAGCAGAACAGGGGGCATGAACACTGAAGCTTTCTTT. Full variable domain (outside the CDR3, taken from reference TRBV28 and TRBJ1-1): DVKVTQSSRYLVKRTGEKVFLECVQDMDHENMFWYRQDPGLGLRLIYFSYDVKMKEKGDIPEGYSVSREKKERFSLILESASTNQTSMYLCGSRTGGMNTEAFFGQGTRLTVV.

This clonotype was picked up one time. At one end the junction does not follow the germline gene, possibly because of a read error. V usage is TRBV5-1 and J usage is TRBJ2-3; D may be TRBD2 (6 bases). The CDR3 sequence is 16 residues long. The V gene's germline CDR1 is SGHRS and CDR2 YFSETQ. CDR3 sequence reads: CASSLVGGMSTDMQYF. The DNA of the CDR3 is TGCGCCAGCAGCTTGGTCGGCGGGATGAGCACAGATATGCAGTATTTT.

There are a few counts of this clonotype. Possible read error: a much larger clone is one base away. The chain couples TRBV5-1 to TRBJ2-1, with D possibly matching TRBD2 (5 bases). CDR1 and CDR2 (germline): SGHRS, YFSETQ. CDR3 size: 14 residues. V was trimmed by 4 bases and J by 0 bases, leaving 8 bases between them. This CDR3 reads CASSIEGSYNEQFF. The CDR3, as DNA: TGCGCCAGCAGCATTGAGGGCTCCTACAATGAGCAGTTCTTC.

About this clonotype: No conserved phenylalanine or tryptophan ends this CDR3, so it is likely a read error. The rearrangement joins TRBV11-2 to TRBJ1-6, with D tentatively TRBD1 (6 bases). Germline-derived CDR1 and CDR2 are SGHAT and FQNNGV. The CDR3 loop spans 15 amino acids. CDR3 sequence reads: CASILGGSRNSPLHS. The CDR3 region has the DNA TGTGCCAGCATCTTAGGGGGGAGTAGAAATTCACCCCTCCACTCT.

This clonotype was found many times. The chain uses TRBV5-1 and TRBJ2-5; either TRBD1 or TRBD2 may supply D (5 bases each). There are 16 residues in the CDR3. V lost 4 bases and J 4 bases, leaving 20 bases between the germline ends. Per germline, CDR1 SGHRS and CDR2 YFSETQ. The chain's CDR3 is CASSSRDGRSLETQYF. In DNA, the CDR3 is TGCGCCAGCAGCAGCCGGGACGGACGGTCCCTAGAGACCCAGTACTTC.

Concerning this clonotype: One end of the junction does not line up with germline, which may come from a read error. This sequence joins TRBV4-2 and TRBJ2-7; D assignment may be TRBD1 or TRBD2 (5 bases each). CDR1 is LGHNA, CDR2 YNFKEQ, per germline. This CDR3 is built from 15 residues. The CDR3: CATSQDPGRLYKQYF. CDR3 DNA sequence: TGTGCCACCAGCCAGGATCCGGGACGCCTCTACAAGCAGTACTTC.

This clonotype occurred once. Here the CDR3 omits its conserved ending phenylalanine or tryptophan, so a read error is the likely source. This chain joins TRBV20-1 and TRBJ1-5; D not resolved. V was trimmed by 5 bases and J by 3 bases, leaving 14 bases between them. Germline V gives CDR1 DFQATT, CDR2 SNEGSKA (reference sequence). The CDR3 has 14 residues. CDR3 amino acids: CSARIPWDNQPQHL. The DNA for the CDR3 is TGCAGTGCTCGAATACCCTGGGACAATCAGCCCCAGCATTTA.

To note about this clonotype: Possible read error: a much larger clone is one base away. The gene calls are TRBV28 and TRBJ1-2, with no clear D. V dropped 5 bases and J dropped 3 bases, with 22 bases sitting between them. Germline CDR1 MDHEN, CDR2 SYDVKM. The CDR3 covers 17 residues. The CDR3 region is CASSPPPGNQGDYGYTF. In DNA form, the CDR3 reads TGTGCCAGCAGTCCCCCCCCCGGGAACCAAGGTGACTATGGCTACACCTTC.

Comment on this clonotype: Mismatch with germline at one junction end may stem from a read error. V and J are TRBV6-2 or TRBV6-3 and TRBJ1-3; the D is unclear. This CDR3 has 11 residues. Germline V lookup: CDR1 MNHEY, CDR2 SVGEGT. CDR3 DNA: TGTGTCAGCAGTCGAGGAAACAGCATATATTTT. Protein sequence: CVSSRGNSIYF.

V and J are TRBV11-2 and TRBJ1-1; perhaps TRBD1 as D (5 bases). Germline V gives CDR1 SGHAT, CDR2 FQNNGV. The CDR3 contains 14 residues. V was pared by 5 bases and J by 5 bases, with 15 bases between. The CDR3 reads CASSIAKGLTEAFF. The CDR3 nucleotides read TGTGCCAGCAGCATTGCCAAGGGGCTAACTGAAGCTTTCTTT.

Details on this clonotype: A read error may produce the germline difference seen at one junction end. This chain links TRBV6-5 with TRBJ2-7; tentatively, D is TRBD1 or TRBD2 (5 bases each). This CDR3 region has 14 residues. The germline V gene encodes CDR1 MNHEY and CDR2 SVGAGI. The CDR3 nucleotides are TGTGGCAGCAGTTACACCGGGGCTAACTACGAGTTGTACTTC. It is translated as CGSSYTGANYELYF.